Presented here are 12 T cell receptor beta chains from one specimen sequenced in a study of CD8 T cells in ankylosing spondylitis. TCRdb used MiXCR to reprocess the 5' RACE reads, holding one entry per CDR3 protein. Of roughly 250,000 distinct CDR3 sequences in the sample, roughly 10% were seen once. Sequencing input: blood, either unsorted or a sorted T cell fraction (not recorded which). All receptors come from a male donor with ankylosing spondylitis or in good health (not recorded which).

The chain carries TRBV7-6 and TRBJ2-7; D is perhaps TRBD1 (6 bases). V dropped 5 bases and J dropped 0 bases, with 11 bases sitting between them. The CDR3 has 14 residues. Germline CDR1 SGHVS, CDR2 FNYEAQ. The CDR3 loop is CASSPDRSSYEQYF. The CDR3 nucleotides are TGTGCCAGCAGCCCCGACAGGAGCTCCTACGAGCAGTACTTC. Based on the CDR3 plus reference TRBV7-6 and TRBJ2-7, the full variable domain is GAGVSQSPRYKVTKRGQDVALRCDPISGHVSLYWYRQALGQGPEFLTYFNYEAQQDKSGLPNDRFSAERPEGSISTLTIQRTEQRDSAMYRCASSPDRSSYEQYFGPGTRLTVT.

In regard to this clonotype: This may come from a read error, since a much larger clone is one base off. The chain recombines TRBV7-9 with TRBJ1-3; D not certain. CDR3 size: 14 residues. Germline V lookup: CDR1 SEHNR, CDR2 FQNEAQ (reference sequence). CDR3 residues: CASSLGGAGNTICF. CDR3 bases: TGTGCCAGCAGTTTAGGAGGTGCAGGAAACACCATATGTTTT.

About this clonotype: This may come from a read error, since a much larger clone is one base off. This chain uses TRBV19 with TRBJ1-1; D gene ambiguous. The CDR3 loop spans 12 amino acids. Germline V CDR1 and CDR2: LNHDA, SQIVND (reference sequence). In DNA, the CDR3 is TGTGCCAGTAGCCCTCGGAGTGCTGAAGTTTTCTTT. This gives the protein CASSPRSAEVFF.

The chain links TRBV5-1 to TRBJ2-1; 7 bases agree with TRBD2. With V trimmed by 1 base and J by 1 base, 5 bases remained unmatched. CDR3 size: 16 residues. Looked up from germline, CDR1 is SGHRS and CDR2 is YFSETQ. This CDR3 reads CASSLTSAGSYNEQFF. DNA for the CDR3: TGCGCCAGCAGCTTGACTAGCGCAGGATCCTACAATGAGCAGTTCTTC.

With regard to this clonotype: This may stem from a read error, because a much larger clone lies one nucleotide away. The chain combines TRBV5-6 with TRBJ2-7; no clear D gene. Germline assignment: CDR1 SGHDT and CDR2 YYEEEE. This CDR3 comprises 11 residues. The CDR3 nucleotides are TGTGCCAACAGCTTGAGCCTAGAGCAGTACTTC. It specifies CANSLSLEQYF.

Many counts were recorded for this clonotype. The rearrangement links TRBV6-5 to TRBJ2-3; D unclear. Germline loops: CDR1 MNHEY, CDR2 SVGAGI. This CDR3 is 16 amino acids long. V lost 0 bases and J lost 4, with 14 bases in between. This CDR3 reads CASSYSTTLMADTQYF. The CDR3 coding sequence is TGTGCCAGCAGTTACTCCACTACCCTAATGGCAGATACGCAGTATTTT.

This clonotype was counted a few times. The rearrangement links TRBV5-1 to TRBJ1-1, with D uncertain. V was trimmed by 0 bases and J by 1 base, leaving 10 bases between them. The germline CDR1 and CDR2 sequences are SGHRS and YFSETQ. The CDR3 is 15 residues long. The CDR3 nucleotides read TGCGCCAGCAGCTTGGCCCCCATCGGGAACACTGAAGCTTTCTTT. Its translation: CASSLAPIGNTEAFF.

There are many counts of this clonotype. CDR3 sequence reads: CASRDRHESNEQFF. CDR3 DNA: TGTGCCAGCAGGGACAGGCACGAATCAAATGAGCAGTTCTTC. V usage is TRBV25-1 and J usage is TRBJ2-1; TRBD1 agrees at 7 bases. Germline CDR1 is MGHDK and CDR2 is SYGVNS. V trimming: 6 bases; J trimming: 7 bases; junction bases outside the gene matches: 9. The CDR3 totals 14 residues.

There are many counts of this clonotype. The CDR3 protein is CAWFQGATEAFF. The CDR3 DNA is TGTGCCTGGTTCCAGGGGGCAACTGAAGCTTTCTTT. The chain links TRBV30 to TRBJ1-1, with TRBD1 matching over 8 bases. CDR1 and CDR2 from the germline V gene are GTSNPN and SVGIG (reference sequence). The V gene end was trimmed by 5 bases and the J gene end by 5 bases; junction bases not matched to a gene: 4. This CDR3 has 12 amino acids.

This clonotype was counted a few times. The CDR3 here is CASSPWLGGGNTIYF. CDR3 nucleotides: TGTGCCAGCAGCCCATGGCTAGGGGGAGGAAACACCATATATTTT. The chain joins TRBV7-2 to TRBJ1-3, with TRBD1 as a possible D gene (6 bases). The CDR3 is made up of 15 amino acids. Germline V CDR1 and CDR2: SGHTA, FQGNSA. The germline V and J ends were trimmed by 5 bases and 4 bases, with 15 bases remaining between them.

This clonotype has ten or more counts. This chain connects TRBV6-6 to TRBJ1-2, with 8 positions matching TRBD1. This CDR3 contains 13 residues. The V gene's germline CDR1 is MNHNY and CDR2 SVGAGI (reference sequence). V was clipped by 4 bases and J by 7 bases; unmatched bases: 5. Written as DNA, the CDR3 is TGTGCCAGCAGTTTAGAAGGGACAGGTGGCTACACCTTC. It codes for CASSLEGTGGYTF.

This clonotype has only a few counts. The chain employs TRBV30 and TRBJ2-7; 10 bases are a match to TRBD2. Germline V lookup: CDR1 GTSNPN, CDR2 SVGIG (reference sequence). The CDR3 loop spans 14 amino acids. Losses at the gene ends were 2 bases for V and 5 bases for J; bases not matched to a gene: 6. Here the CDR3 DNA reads TGTGCCTGGAGTCGCGGGACTAGCGTACACGAGCAGTACTTC. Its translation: CAWSRGTSVHEQYF.